A selection of T cell receptor beta chains follows, all from one sample in a study of cytomegalovirus exposure and HLA in healthy donors. Using immunoSEQ multiplex PCR, the repertoire was profiled, and TCRdb retains in-frame clones only, with some absent. The repertoire holds about 150,000 clones, with 65% to 90% as singletons. Source material: PBMCs. All receptors derive from a middle-aged man in good health and CMV-seropositive. CDR3s include the opening cysteine and the closing phenylalanine or tryptophan. Fields, in order: clone size, V gene, D gene, J gene, CDR3 DNA, CDR3 protein. The D gene is left open where the match is weak. A clone size is listed for some rows: how often the clone was seen (once, few, many), or a class if it is expanded.

.	TRBV29-1	.	TRBJ1-1	TGCAGCGTTGAGAACTCTGGAGGAGCTTTCTTT	CSVENSGGAFF
.	TRBV19	.	TRBJ1-1	TGTGCCAGTAGTATTATCGGGGTTAAGGAGGACACTGAAGCTTTCTTT	CASSIIGVKEDTEAFF
.	TRBV5-6	.	TRBJ2-7	TGTGCCAGCAGCTACCCAGGGGCCGCCTACGAGCAGTACTTC	CASSYPGAAYEQYF
.	TRBV18	.	TRBJ1-5	TGTGCCAGCTCACAAGGTACTGGCCGGCTTTTGGCAGGCTTGGGCAATCAGCCCCAGCATTTT	CASSQGTGRLLAGLGNQPQHF
.	TRBV4-1	.	TRBJ1-3	TGCGCCAGCAGCCAAGTGGCGGGGATCTCTGGAAACACCATATATTTT	CASSQVAGISGNTIYF
.	TRBV4-1	.	TRBJ2-2	TGCGCCAGCAGCCAAGGGCCCAACACCGGGGAGCTGTTTTTT	CASSQGPNTGELFF
.	TRBV18	TRBD1	TRBJ1-3	TGTGCCAGCTCACCACCAAACCCGACAGGGAGAAGTGGAAACACCATATATTTT	CASSPPNPTGRSGNTIYF
once	TRBV9	TRBD2	TRBJ2-2	TGTGCCAGCAGCGTAAGCCTATTGGGCGGGGGGGCCACCGGGGAGCTGTTTTTT	CASSVSLLGGGATGELFF
few	TRBV6-5	TRBD1	TRBJ1-1	TGTGCCAGCAGCCCCGGACAGGGCACTGAAGCTTTCTTT	CASSPGQGTEAFF
few	TRBV5-1	.	TRBJ2-7	TGCGCCAGCAGGCCCACTAGCTCCTACGAGCAGTACTTC	CASRPTSSYEQYF